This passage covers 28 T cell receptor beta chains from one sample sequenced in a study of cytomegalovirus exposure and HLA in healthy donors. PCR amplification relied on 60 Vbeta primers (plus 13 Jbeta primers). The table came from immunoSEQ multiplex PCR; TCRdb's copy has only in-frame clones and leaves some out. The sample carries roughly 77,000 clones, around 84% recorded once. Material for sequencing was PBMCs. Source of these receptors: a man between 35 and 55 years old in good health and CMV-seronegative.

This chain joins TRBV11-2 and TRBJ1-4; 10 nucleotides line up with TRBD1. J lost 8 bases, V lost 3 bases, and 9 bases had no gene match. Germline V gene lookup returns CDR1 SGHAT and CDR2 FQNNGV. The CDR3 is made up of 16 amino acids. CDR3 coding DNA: TGTGCCAGCAGCTTTCGGGGGACAGGGGTAGGCGAAAAACTGTTTTTT. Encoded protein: CASSFRGTGVGEKLFF.

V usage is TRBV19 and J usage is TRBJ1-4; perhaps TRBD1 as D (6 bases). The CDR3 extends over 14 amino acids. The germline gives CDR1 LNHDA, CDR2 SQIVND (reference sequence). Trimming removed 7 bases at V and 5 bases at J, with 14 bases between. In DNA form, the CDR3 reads TGTGCCAGTATCGCCGGGACAAAGAATGAAAAACTGTTTTTT. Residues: CASIAGTKNEKLFF.

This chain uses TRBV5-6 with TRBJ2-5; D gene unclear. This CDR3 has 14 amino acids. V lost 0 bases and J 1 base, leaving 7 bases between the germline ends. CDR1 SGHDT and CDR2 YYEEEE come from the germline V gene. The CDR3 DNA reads TGTGCCAGCAGCTTGGGGTACACCCAAGAGACCCAGTACTTC. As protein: CASSLGYTQETQYF.

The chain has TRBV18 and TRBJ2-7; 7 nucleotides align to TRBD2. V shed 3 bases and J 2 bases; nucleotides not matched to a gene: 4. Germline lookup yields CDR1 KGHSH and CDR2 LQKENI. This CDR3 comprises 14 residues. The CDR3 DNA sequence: TGTGCCAGCTCACCTGCGGGAGCCCCCTACGAGCAGTACTTC. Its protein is CASSPAGAPYEQYF.

The CDR3 here is CASSSLAGVGTGELFF. The CDR3 region has the DNA TGTGCCAGCAGCTCCTTAGCGGGAGTCGGCACCGGGGAGCTGTTTTTT. The rearrangement uses TRBV11-2 and TRBJ2-2; 9 positions match TRBD2. CDR3 length: 16 residues. J gave up 4 bases and V 4 bases, and 7 bases lay outside the gene matches. Germline V lookup: CDR1 SGHAT, CDR2 FQNNGV.

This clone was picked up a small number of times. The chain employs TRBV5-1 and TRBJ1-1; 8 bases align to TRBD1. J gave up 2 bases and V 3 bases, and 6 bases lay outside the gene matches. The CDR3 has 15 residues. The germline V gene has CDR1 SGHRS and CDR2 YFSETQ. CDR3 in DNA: TGCGCCAGCAGCTCCGGACAGGGAATAAACACTGAAGCTTTCTTT. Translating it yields CASSSGQGINTEAFF.

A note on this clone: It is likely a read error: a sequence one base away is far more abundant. The CDR3 coding sequence is TGTGCCAGCAGCGCTAGCGGGAGCACAGATACGCAGTATTTT. Amino acids: CASSASGSTDTQYF. The chain combines TRBV5-4 with TRBJ2-3, with 8 bases that match TRBD2. Germline V gives CDR1 SGHNT, CDR2 YYREEE (reference sequence). The CDR3 consists of 14 residues. V dropped 4 bases and J dropped 0; count of bases not matched to a gene: 1.

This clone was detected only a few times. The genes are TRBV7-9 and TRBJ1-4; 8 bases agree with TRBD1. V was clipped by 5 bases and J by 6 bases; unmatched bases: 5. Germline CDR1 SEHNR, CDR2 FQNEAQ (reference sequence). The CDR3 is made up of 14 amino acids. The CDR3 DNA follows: TGTGCCAGCAGCCGGACAGGGAGTGATGAAAAACTGTTTTTT. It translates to CASSRTGSDEKLFF.

The CDR3 here is CASSQTGSSPTIYEQYF. For the CDR3, the DNA is TGTGCCAGCAGCCAAACGGGGTCATCCCCCACCATCTACGAGCAGTACTTC. The chain has TRBV4-2 and TRBJ2-7; D perhaps matches TRBD2 (5 bases). CDR1 and CDR2 from the germline V gene are LGHNA and YNFKEQ. With 2 bases removed from V and 3 bases from J, the gap between germline ends came to 20 bases. The CDR3 is 17 amino acids.

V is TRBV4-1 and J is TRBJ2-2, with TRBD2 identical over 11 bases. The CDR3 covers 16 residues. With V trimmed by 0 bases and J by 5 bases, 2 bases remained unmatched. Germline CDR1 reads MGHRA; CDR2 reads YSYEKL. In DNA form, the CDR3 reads TGCGCCAGCAGCCAAGATGCTAGCGGGAGGACCGGGGAGCTGTTTTTT. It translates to CASSQDASGRTGELFF.

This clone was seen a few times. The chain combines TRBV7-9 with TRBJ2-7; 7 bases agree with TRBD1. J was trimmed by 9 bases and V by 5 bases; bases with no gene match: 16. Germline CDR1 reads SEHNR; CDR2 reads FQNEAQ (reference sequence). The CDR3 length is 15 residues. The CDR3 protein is CASSVPGTVRGGQYF. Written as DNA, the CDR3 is TGTGCCAGCAGCGTCCCCGGGACAGTCAGAGGTGGGCAGTACTTC.

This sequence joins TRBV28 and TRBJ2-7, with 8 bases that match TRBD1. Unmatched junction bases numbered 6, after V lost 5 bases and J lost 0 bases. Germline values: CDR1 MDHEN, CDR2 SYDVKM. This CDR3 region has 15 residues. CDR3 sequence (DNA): TGTGCCAGCAGTCCGGGACAGGCTAGCTCCTACGAGCAGTACTTC. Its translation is CASSPGQASSYEQYF.

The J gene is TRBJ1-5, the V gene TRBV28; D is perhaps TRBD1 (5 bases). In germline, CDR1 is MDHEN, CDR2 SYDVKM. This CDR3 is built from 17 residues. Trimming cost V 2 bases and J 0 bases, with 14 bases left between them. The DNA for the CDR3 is TGTGCCAGCAGTTTACCAGTGACAGTAAATAGCAATCAGCCCCAGCATTTT. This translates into CASSLPVTVNSNQPQHF.

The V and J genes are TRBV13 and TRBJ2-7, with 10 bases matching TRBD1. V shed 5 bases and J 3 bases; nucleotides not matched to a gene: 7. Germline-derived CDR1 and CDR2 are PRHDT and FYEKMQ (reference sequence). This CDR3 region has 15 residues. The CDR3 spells CASSATTGGNYEQYF. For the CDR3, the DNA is TGTGCCAGCAGCGCAACGACAGGGGGCAACTACGAGCAGTACTTC. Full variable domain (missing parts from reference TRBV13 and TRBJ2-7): AAGVIQSPRHLIKEKRETATLKCYPIPRHDTVYWYQQGPGQDPQFLISFYEKMQSDKGSIPDRFSAQQFSDYHSELNMSSLELGDSALYFCASSATTGGNYEQYFGPGTRLTVT.

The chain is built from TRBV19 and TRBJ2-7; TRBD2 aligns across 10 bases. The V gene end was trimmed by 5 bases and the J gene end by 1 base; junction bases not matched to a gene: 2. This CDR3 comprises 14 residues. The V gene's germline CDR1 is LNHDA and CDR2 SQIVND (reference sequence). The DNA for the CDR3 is TGTGCCAGTAGTCCTAGCGGGAGTTCCTACGAGCAGTACTTC. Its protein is CASSPSGSSYEQYF.

The CDR3 is CASIRGGSSGELFF. Written as DNA, the CDR3 is TGTGCCAGCATAAGGGGCGGGAGTTCCGGGGAGCTGTTTTTT. The gene calls are TRBV2 and TRBJ2-2; TRBD2 aligns across 7 bases. CDR3 length: 14 residues. The germline gives CDR1 SNHLY, CDR2 FYNNEI. Trimming took 7 bases from V and 6 from J; bases not matched to a gene: 8.

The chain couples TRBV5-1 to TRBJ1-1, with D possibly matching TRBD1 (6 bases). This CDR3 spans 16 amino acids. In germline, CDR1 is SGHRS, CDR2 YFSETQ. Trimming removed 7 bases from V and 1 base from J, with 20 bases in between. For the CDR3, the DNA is TGCGCCAGCGGAACCGGGACACGGGGGGAGAACACTGAAGCTTTCTTT. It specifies CASGTGTRGENTEAFF.

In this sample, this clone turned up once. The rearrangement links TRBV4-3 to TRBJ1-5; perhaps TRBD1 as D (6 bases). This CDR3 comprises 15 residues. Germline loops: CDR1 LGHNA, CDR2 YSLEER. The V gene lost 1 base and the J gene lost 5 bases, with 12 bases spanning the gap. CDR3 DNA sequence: TGCGCCAGCAGCCAAGTTATAGGGGGATATCAGCCCCAGCATTTT. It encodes CASSQVIGGYQPQHF.

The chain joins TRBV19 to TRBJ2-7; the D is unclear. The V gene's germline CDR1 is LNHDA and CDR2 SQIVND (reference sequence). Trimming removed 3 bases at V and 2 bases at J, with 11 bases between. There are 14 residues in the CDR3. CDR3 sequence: CASSIADGAYEQYF. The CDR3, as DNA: TGTGCCAGTAGTATTGCTGACGGAGCCTACGAGCAGTACTTC.

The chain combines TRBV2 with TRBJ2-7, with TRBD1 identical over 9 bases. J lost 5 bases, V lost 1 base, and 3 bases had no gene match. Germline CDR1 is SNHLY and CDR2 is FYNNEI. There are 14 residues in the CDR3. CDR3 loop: CASSEGDRVHEQYF. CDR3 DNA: TGTGCCAGCAGTGAAGGGGACAGGGTTCACGAGCAGTACTTC.

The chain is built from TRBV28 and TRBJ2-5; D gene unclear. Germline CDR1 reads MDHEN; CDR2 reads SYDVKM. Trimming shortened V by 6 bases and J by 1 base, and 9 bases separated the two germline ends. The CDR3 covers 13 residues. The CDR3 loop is CASRRGSQETQYF. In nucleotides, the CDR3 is TGTGCCAGCAGAAGAGGTTCCCAAGAGACCCAGTACTTC.

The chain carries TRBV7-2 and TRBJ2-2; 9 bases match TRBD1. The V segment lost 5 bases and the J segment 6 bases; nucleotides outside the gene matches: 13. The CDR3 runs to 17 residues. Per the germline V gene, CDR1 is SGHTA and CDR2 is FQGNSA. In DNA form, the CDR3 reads TGTGCCAGCAGCCGAGGCTCCGGGACAGGGTACCCCGGGGAGCTGTTTTTT. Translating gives CASSRGSGTGYPGELFF.

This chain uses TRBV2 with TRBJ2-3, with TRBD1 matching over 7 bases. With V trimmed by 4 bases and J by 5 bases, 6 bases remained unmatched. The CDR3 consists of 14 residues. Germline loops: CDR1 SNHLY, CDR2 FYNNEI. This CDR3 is CASSGEGAGDTQYF. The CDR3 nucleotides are TGTGCCAGCAGTGGAGAGGGGGCGGGAGATACGCAGTATTTT.

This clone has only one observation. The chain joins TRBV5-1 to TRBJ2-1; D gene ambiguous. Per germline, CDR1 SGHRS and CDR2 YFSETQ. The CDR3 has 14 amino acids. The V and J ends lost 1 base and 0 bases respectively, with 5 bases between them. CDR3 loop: CASSLIRSYNEQFF. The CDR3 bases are TGCGCCAGCAGCTTGATTCGCTCCTACAATGAGCAGTTCTTC.

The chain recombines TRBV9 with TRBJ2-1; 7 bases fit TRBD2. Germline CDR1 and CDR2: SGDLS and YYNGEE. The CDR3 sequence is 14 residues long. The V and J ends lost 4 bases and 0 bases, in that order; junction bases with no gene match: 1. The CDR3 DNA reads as TGTGCCAGCAGCCGGGACTACTCCTACAATGAGCAGTTCTTC. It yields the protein CASSRDYSYNEQFF.

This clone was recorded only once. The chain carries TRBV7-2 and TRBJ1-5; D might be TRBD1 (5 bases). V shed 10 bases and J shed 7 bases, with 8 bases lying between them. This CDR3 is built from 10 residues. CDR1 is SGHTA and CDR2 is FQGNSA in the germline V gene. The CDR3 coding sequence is TGTGCCATGAGACAGCAGCCCCAGCATTTT. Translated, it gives CAMRQQPQHF.

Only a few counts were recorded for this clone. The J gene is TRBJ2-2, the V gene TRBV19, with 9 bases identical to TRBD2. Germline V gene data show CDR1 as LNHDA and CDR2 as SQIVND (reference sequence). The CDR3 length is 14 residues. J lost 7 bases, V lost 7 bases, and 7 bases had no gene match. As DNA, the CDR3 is TGTGCCAGTAAAAAGCGGGAGGTGCACGGGGAGCTGTTTTTT. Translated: CASKKREVHGELFF.

This CDR3 reads CASSQDLSGSFYEQYF. CDR3 nucleotides: TGTGCCAGCAGCCAAGATTTGAGCGGGAGTTTCTACGAGCAGTACTTC. The gene calls are TRBV4-2 and TRBJ2-7, with 8 bases lining up with TRBD2. The junction had 7 bases not matched to a gene; V was cut back by 0 bases and J by 3 bases. Per germline, CDR1 LGHNA and CDR2 YNFKEQ. This CDR3 comprises 16 residues.